This TCR beta chain was profiled in a study of early stage breast cancer tumors. In the study overall: Most invasive tumors, about 75% of the 16, were ER+/PR+/HER2-. Study outcomes and limitations: Tumors had roughly 2.5-fold higher T cell density and higher clonality than adjacent normal breast tissue. Blood repertoires resembled normal breast more than tumor. Enriched TCRB sequences shared across patients were mostly commonly generated sequences.

With 0 bases clipped from V and 4 bases from J, the junction kept 26 bases outside the gene matches. The CDR3 consists of 23 residues. CDR1 is KGHSH and CDR2 is LQKENI in the germline V gene. On this clone itself: The antigen is unknown.

Clones were read by immunoSEQ multiplex PCR, and TCRdb kept only the in-frame ones, dropping some. The sample includes roughly 10,000 clones, over 70% of them seen just once. Sequencing was done on a sample of normal breast tissue next to the tumor. The sequence was collected from a person in their 40s with breast cancer. The gene calls are TRBV18 and TRBJ2-2; TRBD2 matches 7 bases. The CDR3 sequence: CASSPPLADFISGRSNFTGELFF. CDR3 DNA: TGTGCCAGCTCACCACCGCTAGCGGATTTTATTTCAGGTCGGTCAAATTTCACCGGGGAGCTGTTTTTT.